The clone carrying this T cell receptor beta chain has more than one count but fewer than ten. Its cognate antigen is unknown. The germline V and J ends were trimmed by 5 bases and 4 bases, with 15 bases remaining between them. CDR1 is SGHRS, CDR2 YFSETQ, per germline. The CDR3 totals 15 residues. Investigators reverse transcribed all isolated RNA, so they sequenced expressed TCRB transcripts. Profiled with immunoSEQ multiplex PCR; TCRdb holds only in-frame clones, not every one. The table lists 600,000 to 700,000 clones, around 12% of them singletons. The record originates from a study of beta chain features in type 1 diabetes. Broader study findings: People with Type 1 diabetes carried modestly yet significantly shorter TCRB CDR3s in all four CD4+ subsets.

The chain recombines TRBV5-1 with TRBJ2-2; D gene ambiguous. This TCR was sampled from a man aged 30 to 39 with type 1 diabetes. The sequenced material came from naive CD4+ T cells from blood. Here the CDR3 DNA reads TGCGCCAGCAGAGGGTTAGGGCTCTCCACCGGGGAGCTGTTTTTT. It encodes CASRGLGLSTGELFF.